Following are 25 T cell receptor beta chains from one sample sequenced in a study of tumor-infiltrating lymphocytes in primary liver carcinoma. Each 20-30 mg portion of unsorted bulk tissue served as the source for co-extraction of RNA and DNA. With roughly 500 ng total RNA as template and a constant-region primer, TCR beta cDNA was made. Slightly modified ARM-PCR served as the procedure for the TCR beta libraries. These libraries came from three rounds of nested multiplex PCR. Forward primers for TRBV1-TRBV30 and a C-beta reverse primer served the first two PCR rounds, at 10 cycles each. TCRdb reprocessed the multiplex PCR reads via MiXCR and lists one record per CDR3 protein. This table holds about 70,000 distinct CDR3 sequences, roughly three quarters found once. Material: liver tumor tissue from sampling region 4. Subset here: tumor region T4, right-lateral pole. The origin of the receptors is a man in his forties with primary liver carcinoma and hepatitis B virus infection.

There are many counts of this clonotype. V usage is TRBV5-4 and J usage is TRBJ2-7; D is perhaps TRBD2 (7 bases). The CDR3 sequence is 15 residues long. Germline V CDR1 and CDR2: SGHNT, YYREEE (reference sequence). Trimming removed 2 bases at V and 2 bases at J, with 14 bases between. The DNA of the CDR3 is TGTGCCAGCAGCTTAGCGGGACAACCAACCTACGAGCAGTACTTC. Translation: CASSLAGQPTYEQYF.

Comment on this clonotype: A junction boundary mismatches the germline segment, possibly from a read error. The chain couples TRBV4-2 to TRBJ1-4; no clear D. Germline-derived CDR1 and CDR2 are LGHNA and YNFKEQ. CDR3 length: 15 amino acids. The CDR3 nucleotides are TGTGCCAGCAGCCAAGTGGAACCGCGGAATGGAAAACTGTTTTTT. Amino acid sequence: CASSQVEPRNGKLFF.

This clonotype was detected many times. This chain uses TRBV29-1 with TRBJ1-2, with 8 nucleotides matching TRBD1. Per the germline V gene, CDR1 is SQVTM and CDR2 is ANQGSEA. J lost 0 bases, V lost 4 bases, and 4 bases had no gene match. The CDR3 sequence is 14 residues long. This CDR3 is CSVGGQAPNYGYTF. The CDR3 region has the DNA TGCAGCGTTGGGGGACAGGCACCTAACTATGGCTACACCTTC.

As for this clonotype: One end of the junction does not line up with germline, which may come from a read error. The rearrangement joins TRBV12-3 or TRBV12-4 to TRBJ2-6; unclear D gene. The CDR3 has 15 residues. CDR3 region: CANSISSAWANVLTF. The CDR3 nucleotides read TGTGCCAACAGTATCAGCAGTGCATGGGCCAACGTCCTGACTTTC.

Concerning this clonotype itself: A much bigger clone sits one base away, suggesting this may be a read error. The CDR3, as DNA: TGTGCCACCATGCCAAGCGGAAGCAATGAGCAGTTCTTC. Translating gives CATMPSGSNEQFF. This chain uses TRBV28 with TRBJ2-1; TRBD2 might be the D (5 bases). The germline V gene has CDR1 MDHEN and CDR2 SYDVKM. Trimming took off 10 bases at V and 6 bases at J, with 16 bases between the two ends. This CDR3 comprises 13 residues. Drawing the rest from reference TRBV28 and TRBJ2-1, the complete variable domain is DVKVTQSSRYLVKRTGEKVFLECVQDMDHENMFWYRQDPGLGLRLIYFSYDVKMKEKGDIPEGYSVSREKKERFSLILESASTNQTSMYLCATMPSGSNEQFFGPGTRLTVL.

In this sample, this clonotype is medium-sized. The chain couples TRBV11-2 to TRBJ2-2, with a tentative D call TRBD1 (6 bases). V lost 0 bases and J 0 bases, leaving 17 bases between the germline ends. The CDR3 is 19 amino acids. CDR1 and CDR2 from the germline V gene are SGHAT and FQNNGV. The CDR3 bases are TGTGCCAGCAGCTTAGATCGAGGGGGAGTGCGCCCGAACACCGGGGAGCTGTTTTTT. Translating gives CASSLDRGGVRPNTGELFF.

A note on this clonotype: This may be a read error: a much more frequent sequence differs by one nucleotide. This chain uses TRBV5-1 with TRBJ2-7; weak D call: TRBD2 (6 bases). CDR1 and CDR2 from the germline V gene are SGHRS and YFSETQ. This CDR3 contains 14 residues. The CDR3 sequence: CASRLATGAYEQYF. CDR3 DNA sequence: TGCGCCAGCCGCTTAGCCACGGGGGCCTACGAGCAGTACTTC.

To note about this clonotype: At one of its ends the junction is not consistent with the germline gene, which may arise from a read error. The chain has TRBV4-1 and TRBJ2-3; no definite D call. Germline V gene data show CDR1 as MGHRA and CDR2 as YSYEKL. This CDR3 comprises 16 residues. CDR3 residues: CASSPEAKISTDTQYF. CDR3 bases: TGCGCCAGCAGCCCAGAGGCGAAGATAAGCACGGATACGCAGTATTTT.

Notes on this clonotype: A single base separates this from a much larger clone, so it may be a read error. The chain employs TRBV5-5 and TRBJ1-1; D gene uncertain. CDR3 length: 13 amino acids. The germline V gene encodes CDR1 SGHKS and CDR2 YYEKEE (reference sequence). The CDR3 region is CVSSTLRSAEAFF. As DNA, the CDR3 is TGTGTCAGCAGCACTTTAAGGAGCGCTGAAGCTTTCTTT.

The chain combines TRBV29-1 with TRBJ1-2, with D possibly TRBD1 on 5 matching bases. This CDR3 contains 14 residues. V was cut by 7 bases and J by 7 bases, with 22 bases left in between. In germline, CDR1 is SQVTM, CDR2 ANQGSEA. The CDR3 sequence is CSDREQGFASGYTF. In DNA, the CDR3 is TGCAGCGACAGAGAGCAGGGTTTCGCCTCTGGCTACACCTTC.

This clonotype has only one observation. Its ends do not fully match the called genes, so a read error is possible. The CDR3 region has the DNA TGTGCCAGCAGCTTTCGGGAAGGCACAGATATGCAGTATTTT. Translated: CASSFREGTDMQYF. The chain couples TRBV11-2 to TRBJ2-3, with a tentative D call TRBD2 (5 bases). This CDR3 is built from 14 residues. Per the germline V gene, CDR1 is SGHAT and CDR2 is FQNNGV. Supplemented by reference TRBV11-2 and TRBJ2-3, the full variable domain reads EAGVAQSPRYKIIEKRQSVAFWCNPISGHATLYWYQQILGQGPKLLIQFQNNGVVDDSQLPKDRFSAERLKGVDSTLKIQPAKLEDSAVYLCASSFREGTDMQYFGPGTRLTVL.

As to this clonotype: A read error is possible here, since a much larger clone lies one base away. The CDR3, as DNA: TGTGCCATCAGTGATGGAGGGGGAGATACGCAGTATTTT. The encoded protein is CAISDGGGDTQYF. The rearrangement links TRBV6-4 to TRBJ2-3; the D call may be TRBD1 or TRBD2 (6 bases each). Germline V gene sequence: CDR1 MRHNA, CDR2 SNTAGT. The length of the CDR3 is 13 residues.

Turning to this clonotype: This may be a read error: a much more frequent sequence differs by one nucleotide. The CDR3 reads CAWSHRNSGGDF. The CDR3 region has the DNA TGTGCCTGGAGCCACCGCAACTCCGGCGGAGACTTC. The chain uses TRBV30 and TRBJ2-7; D unresolved. Germline values: CDR1 GTSNPN, CDR2 SVGIG (reference sequence). The CDR3 is 12 amino acids.

This clonotype was seen just once. The genes are TRBV7-9 and TRBJ1-5; D might be TRBD1 (5 bases). Trimming left V 2 bases short and J 3 bases short, with 17 bases between. The CDR3 runs to 17 residues. Germline V gives CDR1 SEHNR, CDR2 FQNEAQ (reference sequence). The CDR3 DNA follows: TGTGCCAGCAGCTTATCTGGAGGGACGGCTTTCAATCAGCCCCAGCATTTT. It yields the protein CASSLSGGTAFNQPQHF.

This clonotype has just one count. This could be a read error, since a much larger clone is one nucleotide away. V is TRBV5-1 and J is TRBJ2-1; 13 bases align to TRBD2. Trimming removed 0 bases from V and 5 bases from J; junction bases left unmatched: 5. Germline V gene sequence: CDR1 SGHRS, CDR2 YFSETQ. CDR3 length: 17 amino acids. The DNA of the CDR3 is TGCGCCAGCAGCTTGGAGGAGGGACTAGCGGGACACAATGAGCAGTTCTTC. Translating it yields CASSLEEGLAGHNEQFF. The full variable domain, rest sourced from reference TRBV5-1 and TRBJ2-1, is KAGVTQTPRYLIKTRGQQVTLSCSPISGHRSVSWYQQTPGQGLQFLFEYFSETQRNKGNFPGRFSGRQFSNSRSEMNVSTLELGDSALYLCASSLEEGLAGHNEQFFGPGTRLTVL.

Comment on this clonotype: The germline gene is not matched at one end of the junction; a read error may be the cause. The DNA for the CDR3 is TGTGCAAGCAGCTTCGTAAGTAACACAGATACGCATTATTTT. Its translation is CASSFVSNTDTHYF. The rearrangement links TRBV11-2 to TRBJ2-3; D is undetermined. Germline V gene sequence: CDR1 SGHAT, CDR2 FQNNGV. The CDR3 contains 14 residues.

A note on this clonotype: One end of the junction fails to match germline, which may point to a read error. CDR3 sequence (DNA): TGCTCCAGCAGCACAGCCGGTTCTGTAACTGAAGCTTTCTTT. Translating it yields CSSSTAGSVTEAFF. The V gene is TRBV11-2, the J gene TRBJ1-1, with D hard to call. The length of the CDR3 is 14 residues. In germline, CDR1 is SGHAT, CDR2 FQNNGV. Drawing the rest from reference TRBV11-2 and TRBJ1-1, the complete variable domain is EAGVAQSPRYKIIEKRQSVAFWCNPISGHATLYWYQQILGQGPKLLIQFQNNGVVDDSQLPKDRFSAERLKGVDSTLKIQPAKLEDSAVYLCSSSTAGSVTEAFFGQGTRLTVV.

In the case of this clonotype: One end of the junction varies from germline; a read error may be responsible. The chain employs TRBV6-1 and TRBJ2-4; possible D gene TRBD2, 5 bases. The germline CDR1 and CDR2 sequences are MNHNS and SASEGT. The CDR3 sequence is 17 residues long. This chain's CDR3 is CTSSDGLERIAKNIQYF. The CDR3 DNA is TGTACCAGCAGTGACGGGCTAGAGCGGATAGCCAAAAACATTCAGTACTTC.

As regards this clonotype: No conserved phenylalanine or tryptophan ends this CDR3, so it is likely a read error. The chain has TRBV6-1 and TRBJ1-6, with D perhaps TRBD1 (6 bases). Trimming took off 10 bases at V and 7 bases at J, with 20 bases between the two ends. Germline V gives CDR1 MNHNS, CDR2 SASEGT. CDR3 length: 15 amino acids. CDR3 region: CAITPQQGGNSPLHS. The CDR3 DNA follows: TGTGCCATCACCCCCCAACAGGGCGGAAATTCACCCCTCCACTCT.

This clonotype appeared a few times. The V gene is TRBV18, the J gene TRBJ2-7, with 7 bases lining up with TRBD1. The CDR3 runs to 14 residues. Trimming took 2 bases from V and 2 from J; bases not matched to a gene: 3. From germline, CDR1 is KGHSH and CDR2 LQKENI. CDR3 loop: CASSPKGGPYEQYF. In DNA, the CDR3 is TGTGCCAGCTCACCAAAAGGGGGCCCCTACGAGCAGTACTTC.

This chain connects TRBV4-1 to TRBJ2-1; 7 nucleotides line up with TRBD1. V lost 5 bases and J lost 3; bases outside the gene matches: 10. Per germline, CDR1 MGHRA and CDR2 YSYEKL. The CDR3 is made up of 16 amino acids. The CDR3 coding sequence is TGCGCCAGCAGCAGCGAACAGGGGCCTCTCTACAATGAGCAGTTCTTC. It codes for CASSSEQGPLYNEQFF.

Details on this clonotype: A read error may account for a junction end that differs from germline. The chain uses TRBV12-3 or TRBV12-4 and TRBJ2-5; D gene unclear. The CDR3 is 13 amino acids. DNA of the CDR3: TGCGCCAGCAGCCGTACTACAATAGAGAGCCAGTACTTC. It translates to CASSRTTIESQYF.

Note on this clonotype: The CDR3 does not close with the conserved phenylalanine or tryptophan, likely indicating a read error. The chain has TRBV11-2 and TRBJ2-1; 12 nucleotides line up with TRBD2. This CDR3 comprises 15 residues. The junction had 11 bases not matched to a gene; V was cut back by 7 bases and J by 10 bases. From germline, CDR1 is SGHAT and CDR2 FQNNGV. The CDR3 loop is CASISRLAGVEEQFL. CDR3 in DNA: TGTGCCAGCATCTCGCGACTAGCGGGAGTGGAGGAGCAGTTCCTC.

With regard to this clonotype: A junction end diverges from the germline sequence, so it may reflect a read error. V is TRBV5-1 and J is TRBJ2-2, with D perhaps TRBD2 (6 bases). The CDR3 is 16 residues long. CDR1 is SGHRS, CDR2 YFSETQ, per germline. CDR3 region: CASSFRTSVNTGGLFF. For the CDR3, the DNA is TGCGCCAGCAGCTTCCGCACTAGTGTGAACACCGGGGGGCTGTTTTTT.

With respect to this clonotype: In this CDR3 the conserved last residue, phenylalanine or tryptophan, is missing, so a read error is likely. The chain joins TRBV6-5 to TRBJ1-1, with a weak D call TRBD1 (5 bases). The CDR3 loop spans 16 amino acids. CDR1 is MNHEY, CDR2 SVGAGI, per germline. In DNA, the CDR3 is TGTGCCAGCAATTACGCGGGACCCCGGGATGAGGCTGAAGCTTTCGTT. Translation: CASNYAGPRDEAEAFV.